These T cell receptor beta chains were read from a single sample in a study of cytomegalovirus exposure and HLA in healthy donors. Clones were read by immunoSEQ multiplex PCR, and TCRdb kept only the in-frame ones, dropping some. The data contain 150,000 to 200,000 clones, about three quarters of them singletons. Sequencing was carried out using PBMCs. These receptor sequences come from a man aged 35 to 55 in good health and CMV-seropositive. CDR3s include the opening cysteine and the closing phenylalanine or tryptophan. Each record gives: D gene, clone size, V gene, J gene, CDR3 DNA, CDR3 protein. D genes are given only for firm matches. Rows give clone size only sometimes, using once, few, many, or a class for an expanded clone.

D gene: .
clone size: .
V gene: TRBV7-9
J gene: TRBJ2-5
CDR3 DNA: TGTGCCAGCAGCTTCTCGGGAGAGGAGACCCAGTACTTC
CDR3 protein: CASSFSGEETQYF

D gene: .
clone size: .
V gene: TRBV9
J gene: TRBJ2-6
CDR3 DNA: TGTGCCAGCGCGACTGACTCTGGGGCCAACGTCCTGACTTTC
CDR3 protein: CASATDSGANVLTF

D gene: TRBD1
clone size: .
V gene: TRBV5-1
J gene: TRBJ2-7
CDR3 DNA: TGCGCCAGCAGCCCCTCCCGGACAGGGATCGAGCAGTACTTC
CDR3 protein: CASSPSRTGIEQYF

D gene: .
clone size: .
V gene: TRBV19
J gene: TRBJ1-2
CDR3 DNA: TGTGCCAGCCTCCTTGAGGACTCCTTGGGCTATGGCTACACCTTC
CDR3 protein: CASLLEDSLGYGYTF

D gene: TRBD1
clone size: few
V gene: TRBV29-1
J gene: TRBJ1-2
CDR3 DNA: TGCAGCGTTGAAGGTCGCAGGGGGATCGGATATGGCTACACCTTC
CDR3 protein: CSVEGRRGIGYGYTF

D gene: .
clone size: .
V gene: TRBV6-5
J gene: TRBJ2-7
CDR3 DNA: TGTGCCAGCAGTTACTCCTCGGCTAGGAGCTCCTACGAGCAGTACTTC
CDR3 protein: CASSYSSARSSYEQYF

D gene: TRBD2
clone size: .
V gene: TRBV19
J gene: TRBJ2-5
CDR3 DNA: TGTGCCAGTAGTATCTCACTCTCTGGACTAGCGGGCCCCAGGTACCAAGAGACCCAGTACTTC
CDR3 protein: CASSISLSGLAGPRYQETQYF

D gene: .
clone size: .
V gene: TRBV6-6
J gene: TRBJ2-7
CDR3 DNA: TGTGCCAGCAGACGAGACAGAAGAGGAACCTACGAGCAGTACTTC
CDR3 protein: CASRRDRRGTYEQYF

D gene: .
clone size: few
V gene: TRBV11-3
J gene: TRBJ2-3
CDR3 DNA: TGTGCCAGCAGCTTAGGATCCCGGACTAGCACAGATACGCAGTATTTT
CDR3 protein: CASSLGSRTSTDTQYF

D gene: .
clone size: .
V gene: TRBV19
J gene: TRBJ2-5
CDR3 DNA: TGTGCCAGTAGTGACCCGACATTTCAAGAGACCCAGTACTTC
CDR3 protein: CASSDPTFQETQYF

D gene: TRBD2
clone size: .
V gene: TRBV29-1
J gene: TRBJ2-7
CDR3 DNA: TGCAGCGCTGAACTCTGGGCTAGCGGGATATACGAGCAGTACTTC
CDR3 protein: CSAELWASGIYEQYF

D gene: TRBD2
clone size: .
V gene: TRBV27
J gene: TRBJ2-7
CDR3 DNA: TGTGCCAGCAGTTTATTAGCGGGAGGATCCTACGAGCAGTACTTC
CDR3 protein: CASSLLAGGSYEQYF

D gene: TRBD2
clone size: .
V gene: TRBV5-5
J gene: TRBJ2-1
CDR3 DNA: TGTGCCAGCAGCACATGGTCTAGCGGGAGAAGAAATGAGCAGTTCTTC
CDR3 protein: CASSTWSSGRRNEQFF

D gene: .
clone size: few
V gene: TRBV27
J gene: TRBJ1-4
CDR3 DNA: TGTGCCAGCAGTTTGACGGGACACCCTAATGAAAAACTGTTTTTT
CDR3 protein: CASSLTGHPNEKLFF

D gene: TRBD2
clone size: few
V gene: TRBV28
J gene: TRBJ2-1
CDR3 DNA: TGTGCCAGCCGGGGCCCGACTAGCGTGGGGTTCTTC
CDR3 protein: CASRGPTSVGFF

D gene: .
clone size: .
V gene: TRBV15
J gene: TRBJ2-1
CDR3 DNA: TGTGCCACCAGCAGAGATCGAGTAGTTGTGAATGAGCAGTTCTTC
CDR3 protein: CATSRDRVVVNEQFF

D gene: .
clone size: .
V gene: TRBV9
J gene: TRBJ1-2
CDR3 DNA: TGTGCCAGCAGCGTAACCCCAAACAGCCCCTATGGCTACACCTTC
CDR3 protein: CASSVTPNSPYGYTF

D gene: TRBD2
clone size: .
V gene: TRBV14
J gene: TRBJ2-7
CDR3 DNA: TGTGCCAGCAGCCGACTAGCGGGAAAGTACGAGCAGTACTTC
CDR3 protein: CASSRLAGKYEQYF

D gene: TRBD1
clone size: .
V gene: TRBV12-5
J gene: TRBJ2-7
CDR3 DNA: TGTGCTAGTGGTGAAGGACAGGGGGCTTACGAGCAGTACTTC
CDR3 protein: CASGEGQGAYEQYF

D gene: TRBD1
clone size: .
V gene: TRBV28
J gene: TRBJ2-6
CDR3 DNA: TGTGCCAGCGGGGGACCGGGACAGGGGTCTGGGGCCAACGGCCTGACTTTC
CDR3 protein: CASGGPGQGSGANGLTF

D gene: .
clone size: .
V gene: TRBV4-2
J gene: TRBJ2-5
CDR3 DNA: TGTGCCAGCAGCCACGCAGTACAAGAGACCCAGTACTTC
CDR3 protein: CASSHAVQETQYF

D gene: .
clone size: .
V gene: TRBV28
J gene: TRBJ1-5
CDR3 DNA: TGTGCCAGCAGTAATGGGCCAGGGGGCAATCAGCCCCAGCATTTT
CDR3 protein: CASSNGPGGNQPQHF

D gene: .
clone size: .
V gene: TRBV28
J gene: TRBJ2-3
CDR3 DNA: TGTGCCAGCAGTTTATGGTTCAGGGGTGGAGATACGCAGTATTTT
CDR3 protein: CASSLWFRGGDTQYF

D gene: TRBD2
clone size: .
V gene: TRBV30
J gene: TRBJ2-1
CDR3 DNA: TGTGCCTGGAGTATCCGGGGGGCGGGAGGGATAAATGAGCAGTTCTTC
CDR3 protein: CAWSIRGAGGINEQFF

D gene: TRBD2
clone size: .
V gene: TRBV11-1
J gene: TRBJ2-7
CDR3 DNA: TGTGCCAGCAGCACTGGGACTAGCGGCTACTACGAGCAGTACTTC
CDR3 protein: CASSTGTSGYYEQYF

D gene: TRBD2
clone size: .
V gene: TRBV10-1
J gene: TRBJ2-7
CDR3 DNA: TGCGCCAGCAGTGCTACCGGACTAGCGGTCGACGAGCAGTACTTC
CDR3 protein: CASSATGLAVDEQYF

D gene: .
clone size: few
V gene: TRBV11-3
J gene: TRBJ2-7
CDR3 DNA: TGTGCCAGCAGCGAGCACTACGAGCAGTACTTC
CDR3 protein: CASSEHYEQYF

D gene: TRBD2
clone size: .
V gene: TRBV6-1
J gene: TRBJ2-2
CDR3 DNA: TGTGCCAGCAGTGAACTTAGCGGGAGAGTCTACACCGGGGAGCTGTTTTTT
CDR3 protein: CASSELSGRVYTGELFF

D gene: TRBD1
clone size: .
V gene: TRBV6-1
J gene: TRBJ1-1
CDR3 DNA: TGTGCCAGCAGACCCGACAGGGGAACTGAAGCTTTCTTT
CDR3 protein: CASRPDRGTEAFF

D gene: .
clone size: .
V gene: TRBV21-1
J gene: TRBJ2-5
CDR3 DNA: TGTGCCAGCAGCAAAGGGGGCGGGAGTGGGGAGACCCAGTACTTC
CDR3 protein: CASSKGGGSGETQYF

D gene: .
clone size: .
V gene: TRBV6-1
J gene: TRBJ1-4
CDR3 DNA: TGTGCCAGCAGTGAACTCATCGGTTCGGGAGCTGAAAAACTGTTTTTT
CDR3 protein: CASSELIGSGAEKLFF

D gene: TRBD1
clone size: .
V gene: TRBV15
J gene: TRBJ1-2
CDR3 DNA: TGTGCCACCAGCAGGGGAAGAGGACAGGGGATGATCTATGGCTACACCTTC
CDR3 protein: CATSRGRGQGMIYGYTF

D gene: TRBD2
clone size: once
V gene: TRBV6-1
J gene: TRBJ2-7
CDR3 DNA: TGTGCCAGCAAGTCGGGAGGGCCCTACGAGCAGTACTTC
CDR3 protein: CASKSGGPYEQYF

D gene: .
clone size: .
V gene: TRBV7-3
J gene: TRBJ2-5
CDR3 DNA: TGTGCCAGCAGCCCGACGAGGATTGGCGAGACCCAGTACTTC
CDR3 protein: CASSPTRIGETQYF

D gene: TRBD1
clone size: .
V gene: TRBV11-2
J gene: TRBJ2-4
CDR3 DNA: TGTGCCAGCAGCTTGATGGGGACAGGCGAAAACAGTCAGTACTTC
CDR3 protein: CASSLMGTGENSQYF

D gene: .
clone size: .
V gene: TRBV11-3
J gene: TRBJ2-5
CDR3 DNA: TGTGCCAGCAGCTTCGGTCAGGGCCAACTACAAGAGACCCAGTACTTC
CDR3 protein: CASSFGQGQLQETQYF

D gene: TRBD1
clone size: .
V gene: TRBV19
J gene: TRBJ2-6
CDR3 DNA: TGTGCCAGTACCCAACCCTACCCGGGACAGGGGGCGACTGGGGCCAACGTCCTGACTTTC
CDR3 protein: CASTQPYPGQGATGANVLTF